This record covers a single T cell receptor beta chain. Original methodology: For nucleated cells, counts were estimated from reference gene primer amplification. Clones were sequenced by immunoSEQ multiplex PCR, and TCRdb holds only the in-frame ones, with some missing. The V and J calls and clone size come from that table; D and trimming were worked out from the DNA. The table has about 270,000 clones, roughly 90% seen once. This entry comes from a study of blood T cell repertoires in COVID-19. Study at large: Collection of acute and convalescent COVID-19 samples took place in the United States, Italy and Spain.

V shed 1 base, J shed 4 bases, and the junction held 4 bases outside the gene matches. CDR1 and CDR2 (germline): LGHDT, YNNKEL (reference sequence). The CDR3 length is 15 residues. Participants were placed into cohorts based on the clinical history they reported. The specimen was PBMCs or T cells enriched from blood (not recorded which). V gene TRBV3-1 (or the pseudogene TRBV3-2) combines with J gene TRBJ1-2, with 9 bases identical to TRBD1. The receptor was derived from a man aged 35-49 years who had been exposed to COVID-19. CDR3 nucleotides: TGTGCCAGCAGCCAAGGGTCGGACAGGGGCTATGGCTACACCTTC. It translates to CASSQGSDRGYGYTF.